What follows describes a single T cell receptor beta chain. No antigen is known for it. No base-level quality is on record; no much larger clone is a single base apart. Each donor gave one peripheral blood draw, about 110 mL on average, collected into heparinised tubes. Using a panel that included CD45RO, CCR7, CD25, CD127, CD95 and CD27, naive, central memory, regulatory and stem cell-like memory CD4+ T cells were sorted on a BD FACSAria II. A purity above 95% was achieved for all sorted populations. PBMCs were separated immediately by Lymphoprep density gradient centrifugation and were stained directly, without being cultured. So that batch effects would be minimized, each experiment stained and sorted samples in pairs, pairing one healthy donor with one patient. The record originates from a study of beta chain features in type 1 diabetes (dated 2018 in TCRdb). Background on the whole study: Patients and healthy donors did not differ in mean age, gender distribution, total cell number or subset yield. In the study, recently diagnosed type 1 diabetes patients and matched healthy donors were compared on the TCRB repertoires of their sorted circulating CD4+ T cell subsets. Whereas all 30 or so donors provided naive and central memory subsets, regulatory and stem cell-like memory subsets were isolated from just 8 patients and roughly eight healthy donors. Across all samples, some 99 million sorted cells were examined, and cell number per subset correlated strongly with RNA yield. General conclusions and limits of the study: PCR may preferentially amplify shorter templates, but because patient and control samples were amplified and corrected together, any resulting skew would affect both groups equally. Because cDNA rather than genomic DNA was sequenced, highly expressing activated cells could have been over-represented, although no difference in activation and CD3 levels was found between groups. At VDJ recombination sites, type 1 diabetes patients had fewer insertions and more deleted nucleotides, which implies abnormalities in thymic rearrangement. HLA sub-analyses involved small numbers of individuals, so any influence of HLA type on TCRB rearrangement remained unresolved. Naive, central memory and regulatory TCRB repertoires appeared to be more alike among patients than among healthy donors. In all four CD4+ subsets, TCRB CDR3 length was moderately but significantly shorter in type 1 diabetes patients.

The High Capacity cDNA Reverse Transcription Kit was used to reverse transcribe all of the isolated RNA, meaning that expressed TCRB transcripts were what got sequenced. Deep immunoSEQ sequencing was applied to naive, central memory and regulatory T cell samples, giving an average of roughly 3.5 million total reads per sample. Sorted cells were lysed in RLT buffer and RNA was extracted with DNase-treated RNeasy Micro or Mini kits, depending on cell number. Each cell subset was processed on its own to prevent cross-contamination, while patient and healthy donor samples were processed together. The immunoSEQ multiplex PCR was used to amplify TCRB sequences from cDNA, yielding 87-bp fragments that span the CDR3 region. Amplicons were sequenced on the Illumina HiSeq platform. The authors processed their data as follows. PCR bias was computationally corrected using synthetic template baselines, reads within Hamming distance 2 were collapsed, and singletons that could not be merged were discarded. Reads were aligned against IMGT to assign V, D and J genes, CDR3 length and insertions or deletions at six rearrangement sites. Within each subset, clonotype counts were normalized to sorted cell number, and only after that were true diversity and Gini coefficients computed with the tcR R package. The overlap coefficient, calculated on TCRB nucleotide sequences, was used to measure repertoire sharing. As stored in TCRdb, this immuneACCESS dataset retains in-frame rearrangements with V and J assigned. A fraction of the clones does not appear; measured against another copy, unresolved V genes explain less than half of the discrepancy, and the remainder lacks a known reason. V and J calls and clone size are those listed in that table; D and trimming were worked out from the DNA. This sample gives some 250,000 clones in total; around 26% of them show up just once. The ten largest clonotypes hold roughly 4% of the sample.

From the cysteine through the phenylalanine, the CDR3 covers 15 amino acids. The kept DNA is CDR3 alone, 45 bases in frame from the first base. From V the trimming removes 8 bases and from J it removes 4 bases, while the gene matches leave 7 bases of the junction unaccounted for. CDR1 and CDR2, per the germline V gene (reference sequence), are MNHNY and SVGAGI. Sample: central memory CD4+ T cells from blood. The chain links TRBV6-6 with TRBJ1-5; 11 central bases correspond to TRBD1. The source of this sequence is a man in his thirties or forties in good health. The DNA sequence follows: TGTGCCAGCGGCCCTGGGACAGGGGGAAATCAGCCCCAGCATTTT. This sequence encodes CASGPGTGGNQPQHF.